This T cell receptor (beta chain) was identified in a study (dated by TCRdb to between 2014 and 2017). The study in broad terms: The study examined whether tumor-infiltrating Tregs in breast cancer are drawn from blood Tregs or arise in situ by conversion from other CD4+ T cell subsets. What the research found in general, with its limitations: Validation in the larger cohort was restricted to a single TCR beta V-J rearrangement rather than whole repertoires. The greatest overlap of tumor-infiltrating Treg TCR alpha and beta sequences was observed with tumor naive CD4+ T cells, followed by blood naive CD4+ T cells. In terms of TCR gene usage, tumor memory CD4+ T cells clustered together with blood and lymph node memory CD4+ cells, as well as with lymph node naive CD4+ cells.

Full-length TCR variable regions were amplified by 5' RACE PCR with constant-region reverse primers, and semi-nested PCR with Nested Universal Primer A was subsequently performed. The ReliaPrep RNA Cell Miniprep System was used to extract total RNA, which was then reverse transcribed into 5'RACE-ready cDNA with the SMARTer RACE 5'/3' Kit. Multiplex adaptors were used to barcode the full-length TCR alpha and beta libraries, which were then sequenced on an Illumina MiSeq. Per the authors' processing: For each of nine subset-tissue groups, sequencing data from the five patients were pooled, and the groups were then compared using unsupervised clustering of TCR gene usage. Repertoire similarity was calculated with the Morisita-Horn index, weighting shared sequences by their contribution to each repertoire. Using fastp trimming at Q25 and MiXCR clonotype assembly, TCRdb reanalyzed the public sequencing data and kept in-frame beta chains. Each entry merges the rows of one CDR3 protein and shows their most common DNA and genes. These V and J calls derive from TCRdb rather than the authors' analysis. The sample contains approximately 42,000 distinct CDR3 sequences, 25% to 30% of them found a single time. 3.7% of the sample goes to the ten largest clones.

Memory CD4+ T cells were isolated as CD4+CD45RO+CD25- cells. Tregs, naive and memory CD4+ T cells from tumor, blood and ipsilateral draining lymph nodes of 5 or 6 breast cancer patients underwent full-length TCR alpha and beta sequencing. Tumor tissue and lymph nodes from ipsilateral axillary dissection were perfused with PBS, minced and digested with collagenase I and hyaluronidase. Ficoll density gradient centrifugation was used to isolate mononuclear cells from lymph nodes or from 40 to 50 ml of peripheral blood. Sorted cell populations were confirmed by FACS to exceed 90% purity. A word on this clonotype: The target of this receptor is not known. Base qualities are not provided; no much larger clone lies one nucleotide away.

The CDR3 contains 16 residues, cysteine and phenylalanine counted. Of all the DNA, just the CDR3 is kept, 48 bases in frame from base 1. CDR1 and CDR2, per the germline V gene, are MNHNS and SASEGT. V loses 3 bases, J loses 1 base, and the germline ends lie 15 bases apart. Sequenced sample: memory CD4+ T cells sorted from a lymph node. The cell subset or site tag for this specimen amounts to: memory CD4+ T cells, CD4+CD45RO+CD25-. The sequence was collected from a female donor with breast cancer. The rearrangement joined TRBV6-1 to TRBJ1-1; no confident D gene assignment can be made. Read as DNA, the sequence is TGTGCCAGCAGTGACCACCCCGGAGAGGGGAACACTGAAGCTTTCTTT. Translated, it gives CASSDHPGEGNTEAFF.